This T cell receptor beta chain derives from a study of CD8 T cells in ankylosing spondylitis. Study-wide points: A subset of motif variants has previously been described in the synovial fluid and blood of reactive arthritis. Clones that were linked to disease were CD8+ and were relatively rare in peripheral blood. For ankylosing spondylitis blood, a TCR beta motif of about 8 highly homologous variants appeared characteristic.

The CDR3 runs to 16 residues. Germline CDR1 is SNHLY and CDR2 is FYNNEI. Trimming cost V 5 bases and J 0 bases; bases outside gene matches: 6. In its sample, this clonotype was seen a few times. Its antigen is unidentified. TCRdb re-called the 5' RACE reads through MiXCR, storing one row per CDR3 protein. The sample carries approximately 150,000 distinct CDR3 sequences, roughly a third recorded once. The J gene is TRBJ2-1, the V gene TRBV2; 8 bases are a match to TRBD2. Specimen: synovial fluid, either unsorted or a sorted T cell fraction (not recorded which). This TCR was sampled from a male donor with ankylosing spondylitis. The CDR3 coding sequence is TGTGCCAGCAGTCGTAGCGGGGCGAGCTCCTACAATGAGCAGTTCTTC. As protein: CASSRSGASSYNEQFF.